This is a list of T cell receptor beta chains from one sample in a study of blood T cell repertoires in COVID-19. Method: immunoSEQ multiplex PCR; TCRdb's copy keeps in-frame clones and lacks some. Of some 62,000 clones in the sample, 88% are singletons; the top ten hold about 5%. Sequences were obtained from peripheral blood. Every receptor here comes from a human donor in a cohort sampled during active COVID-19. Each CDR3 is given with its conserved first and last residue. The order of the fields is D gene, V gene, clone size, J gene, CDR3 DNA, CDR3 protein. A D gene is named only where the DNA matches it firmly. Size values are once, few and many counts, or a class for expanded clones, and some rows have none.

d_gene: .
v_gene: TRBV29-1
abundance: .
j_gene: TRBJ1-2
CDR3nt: TGCAGCGTTTCCCAGACGGCGGGCTATGGCTACACCTTC
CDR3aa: CSVSQTAGYGYTF

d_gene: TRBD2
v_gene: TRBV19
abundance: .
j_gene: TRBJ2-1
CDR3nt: TGTGCCAGTTCCGACGGGGGGAACAATGAGCAGTTCTTC
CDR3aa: CASSDGGNNEQFF

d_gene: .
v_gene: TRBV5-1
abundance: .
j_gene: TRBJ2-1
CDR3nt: TGCGCCAGCAGCTTGGATGATCCCGGTGAGCAGTTCTTC
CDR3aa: CASSLDDPGEQFF

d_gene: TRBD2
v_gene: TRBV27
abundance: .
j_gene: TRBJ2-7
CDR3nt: TGTGCCAGCAATGCCCGGCGGGGGGGGTCCTACGAGCAGTACTTC
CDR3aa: CASNARRGGSYEQYF

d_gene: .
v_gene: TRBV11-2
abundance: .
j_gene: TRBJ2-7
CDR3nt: TGTGCCAGCAGCCACTACGAGCAGTACTTC
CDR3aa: CASSHYEQYF

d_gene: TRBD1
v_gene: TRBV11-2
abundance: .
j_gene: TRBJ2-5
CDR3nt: TGTGCCAGCACCAGGGGGAGTTTAGGGGGAGAGACCCAGTACTTC
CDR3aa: CASTRGSLGGETQYF

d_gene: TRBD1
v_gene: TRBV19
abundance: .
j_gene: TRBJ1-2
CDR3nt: TGTGCCAGTCGTCCGGGACAGGGGGATTATGGCTACACCTTC
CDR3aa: CASRPGQGDYGYTF

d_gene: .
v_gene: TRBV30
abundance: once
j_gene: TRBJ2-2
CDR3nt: TGTGCCTGGAGTGTGACCGGGGTGGCCGGGGAGCTGTTTTTT
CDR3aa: CAWSVTGVAGELFF

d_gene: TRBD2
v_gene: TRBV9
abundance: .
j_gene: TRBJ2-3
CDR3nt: TGTGCCAGCAGCGTCGGACTAGCGGGAGTTCATACGCAGTATTTT
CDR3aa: CASSVGLAGVHTQYF

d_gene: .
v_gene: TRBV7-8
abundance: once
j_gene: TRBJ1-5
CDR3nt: TGTGCCAGCAGCTTAGCGGAAGGGGGCAATCAGCCCCAGCATTTT
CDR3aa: CASSLAEGGNQPQHF

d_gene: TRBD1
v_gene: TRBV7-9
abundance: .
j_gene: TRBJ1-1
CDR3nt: TGTGCCAGCAGCAGATGGACAGGGGGTAGGGGCACTGAAGCTTTCTTT
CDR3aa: CASSRWTGGRGTEAFF

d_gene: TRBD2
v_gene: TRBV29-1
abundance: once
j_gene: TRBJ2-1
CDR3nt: TGCAGCGTTGACGAGCCTAGCGGGCGCTACAATGAGCAGTTCTTC
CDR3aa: CSVDEPSGRYNEQFF

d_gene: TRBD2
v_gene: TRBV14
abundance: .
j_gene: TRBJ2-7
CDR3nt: TGTGCCAGCAGCCAAAAAATAGCGGGACCCTACGAGCAGTACTTC
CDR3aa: CASSQKIAGPYEQYF

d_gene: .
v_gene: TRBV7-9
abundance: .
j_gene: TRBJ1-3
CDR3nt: TGTGCCAGCAGCCCTACAGGGACTGGAAACACCATATATTTT
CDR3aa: CASSPTGTGNTIYF

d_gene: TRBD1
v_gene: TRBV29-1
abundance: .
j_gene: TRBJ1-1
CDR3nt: TGCAGCGTTGTTGAGACAGGGGGCTCCGGGGCAGCTTTCTTT
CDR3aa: CSVVETGGSGAAFF

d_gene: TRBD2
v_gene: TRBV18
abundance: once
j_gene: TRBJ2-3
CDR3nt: TGTGCCAGCTCACCATTGGCCGGGGGGGCCTCAGATACGCAGTATTTT
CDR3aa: CASSPLAGGASDTQYF

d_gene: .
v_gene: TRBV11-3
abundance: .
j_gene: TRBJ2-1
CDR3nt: TGTGCCAGCAGCTCAACCTCCGGGACAAATGAGCAGTTCTTC
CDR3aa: CASSSTSGTNEQFF

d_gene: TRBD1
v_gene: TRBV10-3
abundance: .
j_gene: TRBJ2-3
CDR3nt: TGTGCCACAGCCTCAGGGGGTGGCACAGATACGCAGTATTTT
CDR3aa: CATASGGGTDTQYF

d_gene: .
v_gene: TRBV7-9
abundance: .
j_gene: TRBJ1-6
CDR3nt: TGTGCCAGCAGCTTGGGGGGCGGGGGCTCACCCCTCCACTTT
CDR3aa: CASSLGGGGSPLHF

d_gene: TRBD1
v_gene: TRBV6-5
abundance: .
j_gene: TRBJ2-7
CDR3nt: TGTGCCAGCAGTTATTTACCGGGACAGGGTCGCGAGCAGTACTTC
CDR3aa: CASSYLPGQGREQYF

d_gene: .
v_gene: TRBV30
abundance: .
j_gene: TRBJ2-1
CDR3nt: TGTGCCTGGAGTCCTTCGGCGGGACCCTACAATGAGCAGTTCTTC
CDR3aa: CAWSPSAGPYNEQFF

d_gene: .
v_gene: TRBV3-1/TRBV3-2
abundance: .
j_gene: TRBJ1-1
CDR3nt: TGTGCCAGCAGCCACCGGGGAAGGGTATATGAAGCTTTCTTT
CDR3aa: CASSHRGRVYEAFF

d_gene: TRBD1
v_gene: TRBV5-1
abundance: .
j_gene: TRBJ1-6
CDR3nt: TGCGCCAGCAGCAGGACAGGAGCATATAATTCACCCCTCCACTTT
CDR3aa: CASSRTGAYNSPLHF

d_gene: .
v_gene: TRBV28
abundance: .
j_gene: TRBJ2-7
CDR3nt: TGTGCCAGCAGTCTCGGGACACGCTCCTACGAGCAGTACTTC
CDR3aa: CASSLGTRSYEQYF

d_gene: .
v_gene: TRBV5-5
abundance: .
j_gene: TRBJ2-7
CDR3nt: TGTGCCAGCAGCTTGACAGATTACGAGCAGTACTTC
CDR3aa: CASSLTDYEQYF

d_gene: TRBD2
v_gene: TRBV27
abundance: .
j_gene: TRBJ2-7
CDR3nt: TGTGCCAGCAGTTTAGTCCTAGCGGGAGGAGCTAACGAGCAGTACTTC
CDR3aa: CASSLVLAGGANEQYF

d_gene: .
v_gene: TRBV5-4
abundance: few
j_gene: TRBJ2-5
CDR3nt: TGTGCCAGCAGCAACCCAGGACAGTCTCAAGAGACCCAGTACTTC
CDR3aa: CASSNPGQSQETQYF